The 18 T cell receptor beta chains below were found in one sample sequenced in a study of T cell responses to AZD1222 COVID-19 vaccine. Sequencing was performed with immunoSEQ multiplex PCR; in TCRdb, only in-frame clones are kept and a portion is missing. Here the sample spans tens of thousands of clones, approximately 88% being singletons. Sample: peripheral blood, taken on day 0 of AZD1222 vaccination. The receptors come from an adult in good health.

V and J are TRBV9 and TRBJ1-1; tentative D call: TRBD1 (5 bases). This CDR3 spans 15 amino acids. The germline V and J ends were trimmed by 4 bases and 4 bases, with 17 bases remaining between them. Germline V lookup: CDR1 SGDLS, CDR2 YYNGEE. The CDR3 region has the DNA TGTGCCAGCAGCCCCCCCGGGGGGGAGTCCACTGAAGCTTTCTTT. The encoded protein is CASSPPGGESTEAFF.

The chain is built from TRBV4-2 and TRBJ2-1; unclear D gene. Germline lookup yields CDR1 LGHNA and CDR2 YNFKEQ. The CDR3 is 14 residues long. The V gene lost 0 bases and the J gene lost 10 bases, with 13 bases spanning the gap. The CDR3 is CASSQEVGSREQFF. DNA for the CDR3: TGTGCCAGCAGCCAAGAGGTCGGTAGTAGGGAGCAGTTCTTC.

V usage is TRBV2 and J usage is TRBJ1-1; a weak D match, TRBD1 (5 bases). The V gene's germline CDR1 is SNHLY and CDR2 FYNNEI. V lost 7 bases and J 1 base, leaving 10 bases between the germline ends. The CDR3 has 13 amino acids. CDR3: CASTSTANTEAFF. CDR3 coding DNA: TGTGCCAGCACATCGACAGCGAACACTGAAGCTTTCTTT.

This clone was recorded only once. The rearrangement joins TRBV5-4 to TRBJ1-5; D not resolved. V was cut by 0 bases and J by 0 bases, with 7 bases left in between. Germline CDR1 is SGHNT and CDR2 is YYREEE (reference sequence). This CDR3 comprises 15 residues. The CDR3 sequence is CASSLDGYSNQPQHF. The DNA for the CDR3 is TGTGCCAGCAGCTTGGACGGTTATAGCAATCAGCCCCAGCATTTT. The entire variable domain, with the rest obtained from reference TRBV5-4 and TRBJ1-5, is as follows: ETGVTQSPTHLIKTRGQQVTLRCSSQSGHNTVSWYQQALGQGPQFIFQYYREEENGRGNFPPRFSGLQFPNYSSELNVNALELDDSALYLCASSLDGYSNQPQHFGDGTRLSIL.

The rearrangement uses TRBV5-1 and TRBJ2-1; the D is unclear. The CDR3 is made up of 14 amino acids. Trimming left V 1 base short and J 5 bases short, with 10 bases between. Germline V CDR1 and CDR2: SGHRS, YFSETQ. The chain's CDR3 is CASSLREADNEQFF. In DNA form, the CDR3 reads TGCGCCAGCAGCTTGCGCGAGGCGGACAATGAGCAGTTCTTC.

This clone has just a few counts. The chain links TRBV9 to TRBJ1-2; D is perhaps TRBD1 (5 bases). Per germline, CDR1 SGDLS and CDR2 YYNGEE. V was trimmed by 4 bases and J by 2 bases, leaving 21 bases between them. The CDR3 has 17 residues. The CDR3 loop is CASSLNPPGTDNYGYTF. CDR3 DNA: TGTGCCAGCAGCTTGAACCCCCCCGGGACGGACAACTATGGCTACACCTTC.

V usage is TRBV6-1 and J usage is TRBJ1-2, with TRBD1 matching 8 bases. Germline CDR1 reads MNHNS; CDR2 reads SASEGT. V shed 1 base and J 4 bases; nucleotides not matched to a gene: 5. This CDR3 contains 15 residues. The CDR3 spells CASSEEVGTGYGYTF. In DNA, the CDR3 is TGTGCCAGCAGTGAAGAAGTTGGGACAGGCTATGGCTACACCTTC.

This sequence joins TRBV19 and TRBJ2-7, with D unclear. In germline, CDR1 is LNHDA, CDR2 SQIVND (reference sequence). V lost 3 bases, J lost 1 base, and 10 bases lay in between. CDR3 length: 14 residues. Here the CDR3 reads CASSISPNSYEQYF. Here the CDR3 DNA reads TGTGCCAGTAGTATTTCGCCAAATTCCTACGAGCAGTACTTC.

The chain couples TRBV7-9 to TRBJ1-2; D is perhaps TRBD1 (6 bases). CDR1 and CDR2 (germline): SEHNR, FQNEAQ (reference sequence). This CDR3 region has 19 residues. Trimming removed 5 bases from V and 0 bases from J, with 25 bases in between. The CDR3 region is CASSGRVRRGASSNYGYTF. CDR3 DNA sequence: TGTGCCAGCAGCGGGAGGGTTCGTAGGGGGGCATCCTCTAACTATGGCTACACCTTC.

The chain links TRBV12-3 or TRBV12-4 to TRBJ1-2; perhaps TRBD1 as D (5 bases). The germline V and J ends were trimmed by 4 bases and 13 bases, with 13 bases remaining between them. The CDR3 is 11 amino acids. CDR3 in DNA: TGTGCCAGCAGTTCGGACACCGAGACCACCTTC. It encodes CASSSDTETTF.

V and J are TRBV30 and TRBJ1-5; 7 nucleotides align to TRBD1. Germline CDR1 is GTSNPN and CDR2 is SVGIG (reference sequence). This CDR3 is 18 amino acids long. Trimming at V came to 0 bases and at J to 0 bases, leaving 11 bases not matched to a gene. CDR3 coding DNA: TGTGCCTGGAGTGTCGGAAGGACAGGACTAAATAGCAATCAGCCCCAGCATTTT. Translating gives CAWSVGRTGLNSNQPQHF.

The chain links TRBV3-1 (or the pseudogene TRBV3-2) to TRBJ2-1; no firm D call. The germline V gene has CDR1 LGHDT and CDR2 YNNKEL (reference sequence). CDR3 length equals 13 residues. Deletions cut 1 base from V and 5 bases from J, with 6 bases between. The CDR3 sequence is CASSQGSHNEQFF. The CDR3 DNA sequence: TGTGCCAGCAGCCAAGGTTCGCACAATGAGCAGTTCTTC.

In its sample, this clone was seen a few times. The chain joins TRBV21-1 to TRBJ1-6; whether TRBD1, the table's D call, matches the DNA was not checked. TRBV21-1 corresponds to a pseudogene. The CDR3 runs to 18 residues. The CDR3 sequence: CVDPGTGDPSGINSPLHF. As DNA, the CDR3 is TGTGTAGACCCCGGGACAGGGGATCCCTCCGGGATTAATTCACCCCTCCACTTT.

The V call is TRBV7-2, the J call TRBJ2-4, with TRBD2 matching 14 bases. The V and J ends lost 4 bases and 2 bases, in that order; junction bases with no gene match: 7. Per the germline V gene, CDR1 is SGHTA and CDR2 is FQGNSA. The CDR3 runs 18 residues. The CDR3 here is CASSSGLAGASTKNIQYF. The CDR3 DNA is TGTGCCAGCAGCTCGGGACTAGCGGGAGCTTCGACCAAAAACATTCAGTACTTC.

The chain carries TRBV5-6 and TRBJ1-5; 8 bases line up with TRBD1. V lost 1 base and J lost 6; bases outside the gene matches: 9. This CDR3 has 16 residues. The V gene's germline CDR1 is SGHDT and CDR2 YYEEEE. The CDR3 here is CASSLYVTGVGQPQHF. CDR3 coding DNA: TGTGCCAGCAGCTTGTATGTGACAGGGGTAGGTCAGCCCCAGCATTTT.

The chain combines TRBV7-2 with TRBJ2-6; no clear D gene. The CDR3 covers 14 residues. Germline values: CDR1 SGHTA, CDR2 FQGNSA. Deletions cut 5 bases from V and 3 bases from J, with 8 bases between. In DNA, the CDR3 is TGTGCCAGCAGCCCATTGGTTGGGGCCAACGTCCTGACTTTC. It encodes CASSPLVGANVLTF. Drawing the rest from reference TRBV7-2 and TRBJ2-6, the complete variable domain is GAGVSQSPSNKVTEKGKDVELRCDPISGHTALYWYRQSLGQGLEFLIYFQGNSAPDKSGLPSDRFSAERTGGSVSTLTIQRTQQEDSAVYLCASSPLVGANVLTFGAGSRLTVL.

CDR3 region: CAWSLWGVANEKLFF. CDR3 sequence (DNA): TGTGCCTGGAGTTTATGGGGGGTTGCTAATGAAAAACTGTTTTTT. J is TRBJ1-4 and V is TRBV30; TRBD1 is a possible D gene (5 bases). V was pared by 2 bases and J by 3 bases, with 13 bases between. CDR1 is GTSNPN, CDR2 SVGIG, per germline (reference sequence). This CDR3 is 15 amino acids long. The whole variable domain, remainder taken from reference TRBV30 and TRBJ1-4, is SQTIHQWPATLVQPVGSPLSLECTVEGTSNPNLYWYRQAAGRGLQLLFYSVGIGQISSEVPQNLSASRPQDRQFILSSKKLLLSDSGFYLCAWSLWGVANEKLFFGSGTQLSVL.

This clone turned up a few times. The identical CDR3 is also encoded by other nucleotide sequences in the sample. The chain links TRBV7-2 to TRBJ1-1, with a weak D call TRBD1 (5 bases). Germline V lookup: CDR1 SGHTA, CDR2 FQGNSA. This CDR3 has 14 amino acids. The V end lost 6 bases, the J end lost 0 bases, and 11 bases lay between the germline ends. DNA of the CDR3: TGTGCCAGCAGAACCGGGACTCTGAACACTGAAGCTTTCTTT. Translated, it gives CASRTGTLNTEAFF. Supplemented by reference TRBV7-2 and TRBJ1-1, the full variable domain reads GAGVSQSPSNKVTEKGKDVELRCDPISGHTALYWYRQSLGQGLEFLIYFQGNSAPDKSGLPSDRFSAERTGGSVSTLTIQRTQQEDSAVYLCASRTGTLNTEAFFGQGTRLTVV.